Below, 19 T cell receptor beta chains from the same sample are listed, as sequenced in a study of identifying expanded T cells in peripheral blood. Measured with immunoSEQ multiplex PCR; TCRdb has only the in-frame clones, and not every one. The table lists roughly 75,000 clones, about 90% of them singletons. The sequencing sample was made of blood. The receptors were gathered from a person aged 18-69 years in good health.

This chain connects TRBV2 to TRBJ2-3, with 9 bases that match TRBD2. After removal of 4 bases from V and 2 bases from J, the junction contained 4 bases not matched to a gene. Germline V gene lookup returns CDR1 SNHLY and CDR2 FYNNEI. CDR3 length: 15 amino acids. Here the CDR3 reads CASSVLAGFTDTQYF. In DNA, the CDR3 is TGTGCCAGCAGTGTTCTAGCGGGGTTCACAGATACGCAGTATTTT.

The CDR3 protein is CASSINRDGGYGYTF. The DNA for the CDR3 is TGTGCCAGCAGTATAAACAGGGATGGGGGCTATGGCTACACCTTC. The chain couples TRBV6-5 to TRBJ1-2, with D possibly matching TRBD1 (6 bases). V was trimmed by 5 bases and J by 4 bases, leaving 17 bases between them. This CDR3 is built from 15 residues. CDR1 is MNHEY, CDR2 SVGAGI, per germline.

The CDR3 here is CASSGTPGGTQYF. The CDR3 DNA follows: TGTGCCAGTTCAGGGACCCCGGGGGGGACCCAGTACTTC. The V and J genes are TRBV6-5 and TRBJ2-5; 7 bases are a match to TRBD2. This CDR3 has 13 amino acids. Unmatched junction bases numbered 11, after V lost 9 bases and J lost 7 bases. Germline V gives CDR1 MNHEY, CDR2 SVGAGI.

This CDR3 is CASSSLSGDTQYF. CDR3 DNA sequence: TGTGCCAGCAGTTCGCTCTCGGGAGATACGCAGTATTTT. The chain has TRBV2 and TRBJ2-3, with D uncertain. The CDR3 loop spans 13 amino acids. V dropped 5 bases and J dropped 5 bases, with 11 bases sitting between them. Germline V CDR1 and CDR2: SNHLY, FYNNEI.

The rearrangement links TRBV4-1 to TRBJ2-1; D unclear. The V end was cut by 0 bases, the J end by 6 bases, with 6 bases between. Germline V gene lookup returns CDR1 MGHRA and CDR2 YSYEKL. This CDR3 is 13 amino acids long. CDR3: CASSQDLSNEQFF. CDR3 nucleotide sequence: TGCGCCAGCAGCCAAGATCTTAGCAATGAGCAGTTCTTC.

The chain couples TRBV7-2 to TRBJ2-5; TRBD1 agrees at 7 bases. V shed 7 bases and J 2 bases; nucleotides not matched to a gene: 4. Germline CDR1 SGHTA, CDR2 FQGNSA. The CDR3 loop spans 13 amino acids. CDR3 protein: CASTRTGQETQYF. The CDR3 nucleotides are TGTGCCAGCACTAGGACAGGACAAGAGACCCAGTACTTC.

J is TRBJ2-3 and V is TRBV4-3; 8 positions match TRBD2. The CDR3 length is 16 residues. CDR1 and CDR2 from the germline V gene are LGHNA and YSLEER. V shed 4 bases and J 3 bases; nucleotides not matched to a gene: 9. The CDR3 reads CASSPQSGGRTDTQYF. The CDR3 DNA sequence: TGCGCCAGCAGCCCCCAAAGCGGCGGGAGGACAGATACGCAGTATTTT.

The CDR3 DNA reads as TGTGCCAGTAGTTTAACAGGGTCTCGTCAGCCCCAGCATTTT. Encoded protein: CASSLTGSRQPQHF. V gene TRBV19 combines with J gene TRBJ1-5; D may be TRBD1 (6 bases). Germline V gene sequence: CDR1 LNHDA, CDR2 SQIVND (reference sequence). CDR3 length: 14 residues. Trimming shortened V by 5 bases and J by 6 bases, and 14 bases separated the two germline ends.

V is TRBV4-2 and J is TRBJ2-7; D may be TRBD2 (7 bases). The length of the CDR3 is 15 residues. V lost 2 bases to trimming and J lost 1 base, with 12 bases between them. Per the germline V gene, CDR1 is LGHNA and CDR2 is YNFKEQ. CDR3 protein: CASSQKGGGSYEQYF. The CDR3 DNA is TGTGCCAGCAGCCAAAAGGGGGGGGGTTCCTACGAGCAGTACTTC.

In its sample, this clone was seen once. The chain recombines TRBV5-1 with TRBJ1-4; TRBD1 agrees at 9 bases. With V trimmed by 4 bases and J by 4 bases, 5 bases remained unmatched. The V gene's germline CDR1 is SGHRS and CDR2 YFSETQ. This CDR3 region has 15 residues. The CDR3 DNA follows: TGCGCCAGCAGCCAGCCGGGACAGGGTAATGAAAAACTGTTTTTT. This sequence encodes CASSQPGQGNEKLFF.

The chain recombines TRBV7-2 with TRBJ2-4; D possibly corresponds to TRBD1 (6 bases). CDR3 size: 17 residues. Looked up from germline, CDR1 is SGHTA and CDR2 is FQGNSA. Trimming stripped 2 bases from V and 1 base from J, with 15 bases between. CDR3 protein: CASSLWLVGAAKNIQYF. CDR3 coding DNA: TGTGCCAGCAGCTTATGGTTGGTGGGGGCGGCCAAAAACATTCAGTACTTC.

The J gene is TRBJ2-7, the V gene TRBV2, with 8 nucleotides matching TRBD2. Per germline, CDR1 SNHLY and CDR2 FYNNEI. CDR3 size: 14 residues. V was clipped by 7 bases and J by 9 bases; unmatched bases: 14. The CDR3 here is CASTRSGVHTVQYF. The CDR3 DNA is TGTGCCAGCACCCGTAGCGGGGTGCACACGGTGCAGTACTTC.

This clone was recorded once. The genes are TRBV6-1 and TRBJ2-2; 9 nucleotides align to TRBD1. V shed 4 bases and J 4 bases; nucleotides not matched to a gene: 7. CDR3 length equals 16 residues. Germline loops: CDR1 MNHNS, CDR2 SASEGT. The chain's CDR3 is CASSATGGAATGELFF. CDR3 bases: TGTGCCAGCAGTGCAACAGGGGGCGCGGCCACCGGGGAGCTGTTTTTT.

The chain employs TRBV18 and TRBJ1-3; no definite D call. Trimming stripped 4 bases from V and 1 base from J, with 14 bases between. This CDR3 is built from 16 residues. The germline V gene has CDR1 KGHSH and CDR2 LQKENI. Here the CDR3 DNA reads TGTGCCAGCTCACGAGGCTCATCGGGATCTGGAAACACCATATATTTT. This gives the protein CASSRGSSGSGNTIYF.

The chain joins TRBV10-2 to TRBJ2-1; TRBD2 aligns across 9 bases. In germline, CDR1 is WSHSY, CDR2 SAAADI. The CDR3 is 14 residues long. After removal of 4 bases from V and 5 bases from J, the junction contained 3 bases not matched to a gene. Here the CDR3 DNA reads TGCGCCAGCAGTGTGGCTAGCGGGGACAATGAGCAGTTCTTC. Its protein product is CASSVASGDNEQFF.

The V gene is TRBV10-3, the J gene TRBJ2-7; 10 bases match TRBD1. The junction had 4 bases not matched to a gene; V was cut back by 8 bases and J by 3 bases. Germline CDR1 ENHRY, CDR2 SYGVKD. The CDR3 totals 13 residues. For the CDR3, the DNA is TGTGCCATCGGGGACAGGGGATTCTACGAGCAGTACTTC. Residues: CAIGDRGFYEQYF.

This chain joins TRBV5-4 and TRBJ2-1, with D perhaps assigned TRBD1 or TRBD2 (5 bases each). CDR1 is SGHNT and CDR2 is YYREEE in the germline V gene (reference sequence). The CDR3 extends over 13 amino acids. V shed 2 bases and J shed 9 bases, with 12 bases lying between them. This CDR3 is CASSFEGLSEQFF. The CDR3 bases are TGTGCCAGCAGCTTTGAGGGGCTAAGTGAGCAGTTCTTC.

The V call is TRBV27, the J call TRBJ2-3, with D perhaps matching TRBD1 or TRBD2 (5 bases each). The V gene's germline CDR1 is MNHEY and CDR2 SMNVEV (reference sequence). The length of the CDR3 is 15 residues. The V and J ends lost 0 bases and 4 bases respectively, with 11 bases between them. Here the CDR3 DNA reads TGTGCCAGCAGTTTATCGAGGGGCCAGGCAGATACGCAGTATTTT. It specifies CASSLSRGQADTQYF.

This clone was detected only a few times. This chain connects TRBV30 to TRBJ1-5; possibly TRBD1 for D (5 bases). Per the germline V gene, CDR1 is GTSNPN and CDR2 is SVGIG (reference sequence). Trimming left V 0 bases short and J 3 bases short, with 9 bases between. There are 14 residues in the CDR3. CDR3 protein: CAWSVGTTNQPQHF. The CDR3 coding sequence is TGTGCCTGGAGTGTGGGGACTACCAATCAGCCCCAGCATTTT.